The 2 T cell receptor beta chains in this list originate from one sample, sequenced in a study of human T cells and chemical hapten exposure. Time point here: patch test 3, about 24 weeks after DPC sensitization. The treatment is: therapeutic diphenylcyclopropenone sensitization with weekly scalp DPC. TCRdb re-analysed the RACE reads in MiXCR, keeping a single row per CDR3 protein. The data contain roughly 53,000 distinct CDR3 sequences, 9.9% of them singletons. Sample: whole blood, taken in connection with sensitization to the hapten diphenylcyclopropenone (DPC). The origin of the receptors is a woman aged 40 to 50 with alopecia areata. Some clones in this sample may be carry-over from other donors' samples.

This clonotype was observed many times. The V call is TRBV12-3 or TRBV12-4, the J call TRBJ1-5, with 12 bases aligning to TRBD1. The CDR3 has 18 residues. Trimming removed 5 bases from V and 3 bases from J; junction bases left unmatched: 11. The CDR3 region has the DNA TGTGCCAGCAGTCTAGGGGGACAGGGGGCTCGATACAATCAGCCCCAGCATTTT. Translation: CASSLGGQGARYNQPQHF.

This clonotype was seen ten or more times. V usage is TRBV2 and J usage is TRBJ2-1, with 9 bases that match TRBD1. V lost 6 bases to trimming and J lost 2 bases; unmatched junction nucleotides: 5. This CDR3 is built from 15 residues. Per the germline V gene, CDR1 is SNHLY and CDR2 is FYNNEI. CDR3 nucleotide sequence: TGTGCCAGCAGGGGGGGACAGGGCCCCTACAATGAGCAGTTCTTC. This encodes CASRGGQGPYNEQFF.